Sequencing of this T cell receptor beta chain was carried out in a study of Tregs in tolerant kidney transplant recipients. Study in general: Mixed chimerism was transient after nonmyeloablative marrow transplants from related graft donors. Study-wide results and limits: Few patients were studied, so findings need validation in larger groups. Activated donor B cell expansion appeared to reveal the most relevant donor-specific TCRbeta repertoire. Biological reproducibility was not directly addressed in this study.

The table came from immunoSEQ multiplex PCR; TCRdb's copy has only in-frame clones and leaves some out. This sample's clone table lists some 31,000 clones. V was shortened by 5 bases and J by 8 bases, with 22 bases between the two germline ends. Germline V lookup: CDR1 LNHDA, CDR2 SQIVND (reference sequence). This CDR3 has 16 residues. Remarks on this clone: The antigen is unknown. The CDR3 is cut off 3 residues early in the read; its end comes from the germline J gene.

The sequence was collected from a human donor who received a combined kidney and bone marrow transplant. The starting material was CD8+ T cells from blood, obtained before the transplant. The genes are TRBV19 and TRBJ1-5; D is possibly TRBD1 (5 bases). This CDR3 reads CASSSSLREGVKPQHF. The part of the CDR3 DNA that was read is TGTGCCAGTAGTTCCTCCCTCAGGGAGGGCGTAAAGCCC.